This entry concerns a single TCR beta chain. Its binding antigen is unknown. Within one base of it there is no much larger clone, and no base qualities were kept. The immunoSEQ Assay, a bias-controlled multiplex PCR, was used to amplify TCRbeta CDR3 regions from genomic DNA. In the paper's pipeline: Within the assay, amplification of reference gene primers was used to estimate how many nucleated cells each sample contained. To quantify the absolute abundance of each unique TCRbeta CDR3 rearrangement, sequence reads were collapsed and filtered. For each sample, productive Simpson clonality was calculated by taking the square root of Simpson's diversity index across productive rearrangements. TCRdb's version of the immuneACCESS table is confined to in-frame rearrangements and falls short of the full clone set. An unresolved V gene accounts for under half of the shortfall where checked; the remainder is of unknown origin. From that table come the V and J calls and clone size; the DNA was used to work out D and trimming. In all, the sample holds about 260,000 clones, and almost 90% of those were seen once. The ten largest make up around 11% of the sample.

This entry belongs to a study of blood T cell repertoires in COVID-19 (dated by TCRdb to 2019 to 2021). A note on the overall study: Collaborator samples came from the United States, Italy and Spain and covered acute and convalescent phases of COVID-19. The material from the prospective study consisted of cDNA or gDNA derived from T cells, B-cell-depleted T cells, or PBMCs. Subjects who had been exposed to COVID-19, were actively infected with it, or had recovered from it provided the deeply sampled blood TCRbeta repertoires that made up the dataset. The repertoires were made available in a free public database intended to serve as a resource for research on the immune response to SARS-CoV-2. Samples came from the ongoing ImmuneRACE study (first 160 participants) plus 1,254 subjects from 6 global collaborators. A de-identified subject ID, COVID-19 status, age in years and sex were almost always included in the sample metadata. Where available, HLA class I and class II types were taken from metadata supplied by the sample provider and were not determined by assay-based typing. Study-wide findings and limitations: The quantity of clinical and demographic metadata differed by source and by participant and was supplied without curation.

The CDR3 sequence holds 15 residues, the cysteine and phenylalanine included. Only the CDR3 DNA stays, 45 bases, in frame from base 1. Relative to germline, V is 0 bases shorter and J is 4 bases shorter, with 13 bases between their ends. For CDR1 and CDR2, the germline V gene lists SGHRS and YFSETQ. At one collaborating source in Seattle, patients were enrolled during active infection and were followed longitudinally through the course of disease. Whole blood was collected in K2EDTA tubes by collaborating institutions according to the institutions' own protocols. For TCRbeta analysis, collaborators shipped samples in one of three forms: frozen whole blood, isolated PBMCs, or DNA extracted from either of those sample types.

Sequences were obtained from peripheral blood. The TCR was taken from a woman aged 30 to 39 with COVID-19, enrolled during active disease. The chain employs TRBV5-1 and TRBJ1-2; no D gene is confidently identified. The sequence in DNA is TGCGCCAGCAGCTTGGATGGACTGCGAGTCTATGGCTACACCTTC. It is translated as CASSLDGLRVYGYTF.